Shown below are 31 T cell receptor beta chains from a single sample sequenced in a study of spatial heterogeneity in lung cancer. TCRdb passed the 5' RACE reads through MiXCR, listing each CDR3 protein once. Counted here are 26,000 or so distinct CDR3 sequences, roughly 13% occurring once; the ten biggest clones make up 25%. Time point in this sample: sample taken at primary tumor resection. Sequencing covered unsorted whole RNA taken from tumor, nontumor lung or frozen PBMC. The specimen was PBMCs, collected at surgery. The source is a female donor with early-stage non-small cell lung cancer.

For the CDR3, the DNA is TGTGCCAGCAGTCCCCGGGACAGGGACTACGAGCAGTACTTC. Translated: CASSPRDRDYEQYF. This chain uses TRBV28 with TRBJ2-7, with TRBD1 matching over 9 bases. Germline V gene lookup returns CDR1 MDHEN and CDR2 SYDVKM. The CDR3 has 14 amino acids. V dropped 5 bases and J dropped 3; count of bases not matched to a gene: 5.

There are many counts of this clonotype. The genes are TRBV12-3 or TRBV12-4 and TRBJ2-7, with 12 bases matching TRBD2. Germline trimming cut 0 bases from V and 0 bases from J; bases unmatched to any gene: 15. The CDR3 totals 21 residues. CDR3 in amino acids: CASSLAGLGTSGQTNSYEQYF. As DNA, the CDR3 is TGTGCCAGCAGTTTAGCGGGTCTGGGGACTAGCGGGCAAACTAACTCCTACGAGCAGTACTTC.

The chain has TRBV5-4 and TRBJ2-7; a possible D gene is TRBD1 (5 bases). Trimming took 2 bases from V and 2 from J, leaving 14 bases between them. Germline CDR1 reads SGHNT; CDR2 reads YYREEE (reference sequence). The CDR3 extends over 15 amino acids. As DNA, the CDR3 is TGTGCCAGCAGCTTAAGATCGCAGGGAACCTACGAGCAGTACTTC. The encoded protein is CASSLRSQGTYEQYF.

This clonotype showed up many times. This chain uses TRBV19 with TRBJ1-2, with 8 bases that match TRBD1. The CDR3 sequence is 14 residues long. The V gene's germline CDR1 is LNHDA and CDR2 SQIVND (reference sequence). J gave up 3 bases and V 7 bases, and 7 bases lay outside the gene matches. CDR3 loop: CASTLGQGDYGYTF. The CDR3 region has the DNA TGTGCCAGTACCCTAGGACAGGGAGACTATGGCTACACCTTC.

V gene TRBV5-6 combines with J gene TRBJ2-5, with TRBD2 matching over 8 bases. From germline, CDR1 is SGHDT and CDR2 YYEEEE. The V and J ends lost 6 bases and 5 bases, in that order; junction bases with no gene match: 15. This CDR3 is built from 16 residues. CDR3 in amino acids: CASTPPGLGVSETQYF. The CDR3 DNA sequence: TGTGCCAGCACCCCTCCGGGACTAGGAGTCTCCGAGACCCAGTACTTC.

J is TRBJ2-1 and V is TRBV6-5; 9 bases map to TRBD1. Germline V lookup: CDR1 MNHEY, CDR2 SVGAGI. J was trimmed by 6 bases and V by 11 bases; bases with no gene match: 8. The CDR3 has 13 residues. The CDR3 reads CAGGQGPFNEQFF. The CDR3 DNA reads as TGTGCCGGCGGACAGGGGCCTTTCAATGAGCAGTTCTTC.

This clonotype was observed at least ten times. V is TRBV7-6 and J is TRBJ2-1, with 10 nucleotides matching TRBD2. Germline-derived CDR1 and CDR2 are SGHVS and FNYEAQ. The V and J ends lost 9 bases and 2 bases, in that order; junction bases with no gene match: 4. The CDR3 covers 14 residues. In nucleotides, the CDR3 is TGTGCCAGTGGAGCGGGGGGGCCCTACAATGAGCAGTTCTTC. This gives the protein CASGAGGPYNEQFF. The full variable domain, rest sourced from reference TRBV7-6 and TRBJ2-1, is GAGVSQSPRYKVTKRGQDVALRCDPISGHVSLYWYRQALGQGPEFLTYFNYEAQQDKSGLPNDRFSAERPEGSISTLTIQRTEQRDSAMYRCASGAGGPYNEQFFGPGTRLTVL.

The V gene is TRBV27, the J gene TRBJ2-5, with 10 bases matching TRBD2. Germline V gene data show CDR1 as MNHEY and CDR2 as SMNVEV (reference sequence). CDR3 length: 16 amino acids. V was pared by 2 bases and J by 6 bases, with 9 bases of the junction left unmatched. CDR3: CASSLRTSGEGQTQYF. In DNA, the CDR3 is TGTGCCAGCAGTTTACGGACTAGCGGAGAGGGGCAGACCCAGTACTTC.

There are many counts of this clonotype. The chain carries TRBV7-9 and TRBJ1-6; D possibly corresponds to TRBD1 (6 bases). Germline assignment: CDR1 SEHNR and CDR2 FQNEAQ (reference sequence). Trimming cost V 5 bases and J 8 bases, with 16 bases left between them. There are 15 residues in the CDR3. Here the CDR3 reads CASSGTGGFDSPLHF. CDR3 sequence (DNA): TGTGCCAGCAGCGGGACGGGGGGCTTTGATTCACCCCTCCACTTT.

This clonotype has at least ten counts. The gene calls are TRBV20-1 and TRBJ1-1; 11 nucleotides match TRBD1. The V gene's germline CDR1 is DFQATT and CDR2 SNEGSKA (reference sequence). The CDR3 consists of 12 residues. The junction had 0 bases not matched to a gene; V was cut back by 6 bases and J by 3 bases. In DNA, the CDR3 is TGCAGTGCGGGACAGGGGGACACTGAAGCTTTCTTT. This translates into CSAGQGDTEAFF.

At least ten counts were recorded for this clonotype. CDR3 region: CASRDKTYEQYV. DNA of the CDR3: TGTGCCAGCAGAGACAAAACCTACGAGCAGTACGTC. The chain carries TRBV6-2 or TRBV6-3 and TRBJ2-7; D gene uncertain. The germline CDR1 and CDR2 sequences are MNHEY and SVGEGT. Deletions cut 6 bases from V and 2 bases from J, with 8 bases between. There are 12 residues in the CDR3.

The V call is TRBV7-2, the J call TRBJ1-2; D is ambiguous. Germline CDR1 and CDR2: SGHTA and FQGNSA. V lost 5 bases to trimming and J lost 4 bases, with 17 bases between them. The CDR3 runs to 15 residues. The CDR3, as DNA: TGTGCCAGCAGCCCCCCTTCCAGGACGGTCTATGGCTACACCTTC. As protein: CASSPPSRTVYGYTF.

This clonotype was observed many times. The chain carries TRBV29-1 and TRBJ2-7; 12 nucleotides align to TRBD2. The V segment lost 1 base and the J segment 2 bases; nucleotides outside the gene matches: 6. The germline V gene encodes CDR1 SQVTM and CDR2 ANQGSEA. The CDR3 consists of 16 residues. CDR3 sequence reads: CSVEGATSGGPYEQYF. CDR3 in DNA: TGCAGCGTTGAAGGCGCCACTAGCGGGGGGCCCTACGAGCAGTACTTC.

By frequency in the sample, this clonotype is medium-sized. The J gene is TRBJ2-7, the V gene TRBV27, with 8 nucleotides matching TRBD1. V trimming: 5 bases; J trimming: 3 bases; junction bases outside the gene matches: 3. The germline gives CDR1 MNHEY, CDR2 SMNVEV (reference sequence). This CDR3 region has 13 residues. The CDR3 sequence is CASSKTGGYEQYF. As DNA, the CDR3 is TGTGCCAGCAGTAAAACAGGGGGCTACGAGCAGTACTTC.

This clonotype was found many times. This chain links TRBV12-3 or TRBV12-4 with TRBJ2-2; tentatively, D is TRBD1 (6 bases). V was cut by 5 bases and J by 6 bases, with 13 bases left in between. The CDR3 extends over 14 amino acids. The CDR3 reads CASSGGQIAGELFF. The CDR3 DNA reads as TGTGCCAGCAGTGGCGGACAGATAGCCGGGGAGCTGTTTTTT.

The gene calls are TRBV7-2 and TRBJ1-6, with 8 positions matching TRBD1. The CDR3 runs to 14 residues. The V gene end was trimmed by 5 bases and the J gene end by 10 bases; junction bases not matched to a gene: 7. CDR1 and CDR2 from the germline V gene are SGHTA and FQGNSA. As DNA, the CDR3 is TGTGCCAGCAGCCCGACAGGGGAAGGATCACCCCTCCACTTT. It yields the protein CASSPTGEGSPLHF.

At least ten counts were recorded for this clonotype. V is TRBV19 and J is TRBJ1-2; D is ambiguous. Trimming left V 5 bases short and J 4 bases short, with 8 bases between. The CDR3 is 12 amino acids. Looked up from germline, CDR1 is LNHDA and CDR2 is SQIVND (reference sequence). The CDR3 is CASSFSGYGYTF. The CDR3 bases are TGTGCCAGTAGTTTCAGCGGCTATGGCTACACCTTC.

In this sample, this clonotype turned up many times. The chain carries TRBV20-1 and TRBJ1-5; tentative D call: TRBD1 (5 bases). This CDR3 has 14 residues. CDR1 DFQATT and CDR2 SNEGSKA come from the germline V gene (reference sequence). With 1 base removed from V and 7 bases from J, the gap between germline ends came to 14 bases. This CDR3 is CSARVPGPGQPQHF. DNA for the CDR3: TGCAGTGCTAGAGTCCCAGGGCCCGGGCAGCCCCAGCATTTT.

The J gene is TRBJ2-3, the V gene TRBV6-2 or TRBV6-3, with 9 bases aligning to TRBD2. CDR1 MNHEY and CDR2 SVGEGT come from the germline V gene. After removal of 0 bases from V and 1 base from J, the junction contained 2 bases not matched to a gene. The CDR3 contains 16 residues. CDR3 sequence: CASSYSASGGTDTQYF. The CDR3 nucleotides read TGTGCCAGCAGTTACTCGGCTAGCGGGGGCACAGATACGCAGTATTTT.

This clonotype was counted at least ten times. V usage is TRBV20-1 and J usage is TRBJ1-1; 7 positions agree with TRBD1. The CDR3 totals 13 residues. V lost 6 bases to trimming and J lost 0 bases; unmatched junction nucleotides: 4. Germline V gene data show CDR1 as DFQATT and CDR2 as SNEGSKA (reference sequence). The CDR3 here is CSALGQMNTEAFF. CDR3 bases: TGCAGTGCCCTGGGACAGATGAACACTGAAGCTTTCTTT.

This clonotype has a count of ten or more. The chain recombines TRBV5-4 with TRBJ1-5; perhaps TRBD1 as D (6 bases). The V end was cut by 0 bases, the J end by 6 bases, with 7 bases between. CDR3 size: 13 residues. Germline assignment: CDR1 SGHNT and CDR2 YYREEE (reference sequence). Written as DNA, the CDR3 is TGTGCCAGCAGCTTGGACAGGGCTCAGCCCCAGCATTTT. It yields the protein CASSLDRAQPQHF.

The chain couples TRBV7-9 to TRBJ2-3, with D hard to call. The CDR3 length is 14 residues. CDR1 is SEHNR, CDR2 FQNEAQ, per germline (reference sequence). Trimming removed 2 bases at V and 2 bases at J, with 8 bases between. The CDR3 here is CASSLSVSTDTQYF. Here the CDR3 DNA reads TGTGCCAGCAGCTTAAGTGTCTCCACAGATACGCAGTATTTT. Combining the CDR3 with reference TRBV7-9 and TRBJ2-3 gives the whole variable domain DTGVSQNPRHKITKRGQNVTFRCDPISEHNRLYWYRQTLGQGPEFLTYFQNEAQLEKSRLLSDRFSAERPKGSFSTLEIQRTEQGDSAMYLCASSLSVSTDTQYFGPGTRLTVL.

This clonotype was seen many times. V usage is TRBV6-6 and J usage is TRBJ2-3; 11 bases agree with TRBD2. The CDR3 is 15 residues long. Germline values: CDR1 MNHNY, CDR2 SVGAGI (reference sequence). V was pared by 4 bases and J by 2 bases, with 2 bases of the junction left unmatched. The CDR3: CASSSSGGYTDTQYF. In nucleotides, the CDR3 is TGTGCCAGCAGTTCTAGCGGGGGGTACACAGATACGCAGTATTTT.

This clonotype was counted ten times or more. The V call is TRBV7-2, the J call TRBJ2-6; 7 bases agree with TRBD1. V gave up 5 bases and J gave up 4 bases; unmatched junction bases: 5. The germline CDR1 and CDR2 sequences are SGHTA and FQGNSA. The CDR3 extends over 15 amino acids. The CDR3 here is CASSPDRAGANVLTF. The CDR3 nucleotides read TGTGCCAGCAGCCCAGACAGGGCCGGGGCCAACGTCCTGACTTTC.

This clonotype was found a few times. This sequence joins TRBV4-3 and TRBJ2-3; D is uncertain. The CDR3 sequence is 16 residues long. The germline V gene encodes CDR1 LGHNA and CDR2 YSLEER. V was pared by 2 bases and J by 6 bases, with 18 bases between. The CDR3 nucleotides read TGCGCCAGCAGCCAATATGCGAGTAACAAAGGGGATACGCAGTATTTT. This sequence encodes CASSQYASNKGDTQYF.

In its sample, this clonotype was seen many times. The DNA of the CDR3 is TGTGCCAGCAGCTTAGCCGCGACAGGGAGAAATGGCTACACCTTC. It yields the protein CASSLAATGRNGYTF. This rearrangement joins TRBV7-2 to TRBJ1-2, with 7 bases matching TRBD1. Unmatched junction bases numbered 7, after V lost 0 bases and J lost 6 bases. The CDR3 spans 15 residues. Per germline, CDR1 SGHTA and CDR2 FQGNSA.

This clonotype turned up a few times. This rearrangement joins TRBV28 to TRBJ1-2; D is undetermined. Deletions cut 5 bases from V and 3 bases from J, with 7 bases between. Germline V gives CDR1 MDHEN, CDR2 SYDVKM. The CDR3 is 12 residues long. Here the CDR3 reads CASSTAYYGYTF. In DNA form, the CDR3 reads TGTGCCAGCAGTACAGCTTACTATGGCTACACCTTC.

As concerns this clonotype: A much larger clone lies a single base off, so this may be a read error. This rearrangement joins TRBV5-1 to TRBJ2-7; TRBD2 agrees at 9 bases. From germline, CDR1 is SGHRS and CDR2 YFSETQ. The trim removed 0 bases at V and 1 base at J, leaving 2 bases unmatched. This CDR3 comprises 15 residues. CDR3 protein: CASSLVLAGSYEQYF. The CDR3 nucleotides are TGCGCCAGCAGCTTGGTGCTAGCGGGATCCTACGAGCAGTACTTC.

This clonotype is medium-sized. The genes are TRBV12-3 or TRBV12-4 and TRBJ1-5; TRBD1 might be the D (6 bases). V shed 6 bases and J shed 4 bases, with 13 bases lying between them. This CDR3 contains 14 residues. This CDR3 is CASSLTGANQPQHF. As DNA, the CDR3 is TGTGCCAGCAGCTTGACAGGCGCGAATCAGCCCCAGCATTTT.

In this sample, this clonotype turned up many times. This chain links TRBV18 with TRBJ1-4, with D possibly being TRBD1 (5 bases). Looked up from germline, CDR1 is KGHSH and CDR2 is LQKENI. Deletions cut 3 bases from V and 8 bases from J, with 16 bases between. CDR3 length: 15 residues. CDR3 in amino acids: CASSPGTGGMEKLFF. The CDR3 DNA reads TGTGCCAGCTCACCTGGGACCGGCGGAATGGAAAAACTGTTTTTT.

At least ten counts were recorded for this clonotype. The genes are TRBV7-9 and TRBJ2-5, with unresolved D. CDR3 size: 14 residues. The germline V and J ends were trimmed by 1 base and 2 bases, with 8 bases remaining between them. Germline CDR1 SEHNR, CDR2 FQNEAQ (reference sequence). The CDR3 DNA sequence: TGTGCCAGCAGCTTAGACTCAGTTCAAGAGACCCAGTACTTC. Translated: CASSLDSVQETQYF.